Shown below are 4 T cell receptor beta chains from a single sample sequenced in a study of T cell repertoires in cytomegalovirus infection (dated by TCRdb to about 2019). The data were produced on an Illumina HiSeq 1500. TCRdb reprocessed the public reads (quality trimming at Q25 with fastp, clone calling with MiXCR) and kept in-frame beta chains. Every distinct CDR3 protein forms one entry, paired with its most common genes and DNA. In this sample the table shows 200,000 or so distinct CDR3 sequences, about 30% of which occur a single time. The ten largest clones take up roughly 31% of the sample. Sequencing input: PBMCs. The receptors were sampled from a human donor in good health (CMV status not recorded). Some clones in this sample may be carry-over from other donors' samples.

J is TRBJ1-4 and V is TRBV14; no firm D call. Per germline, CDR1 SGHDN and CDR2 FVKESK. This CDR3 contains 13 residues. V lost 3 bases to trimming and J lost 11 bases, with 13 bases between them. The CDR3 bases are TGTGCCAGCAGCCAGATGGTAACCGGGAAACTGTTTTTT. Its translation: CASSQMVTGKLFF.

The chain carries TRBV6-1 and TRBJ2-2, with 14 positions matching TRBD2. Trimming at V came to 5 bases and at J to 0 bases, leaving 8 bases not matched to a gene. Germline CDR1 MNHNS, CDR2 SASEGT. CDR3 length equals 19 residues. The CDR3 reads CASSPGLAGGITNTGELFF. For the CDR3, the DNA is TGTGCCAGCAGTCCTGGACTAGCGGGGGGTATTACGAACACCGGGGAGCTGTTTTTT.

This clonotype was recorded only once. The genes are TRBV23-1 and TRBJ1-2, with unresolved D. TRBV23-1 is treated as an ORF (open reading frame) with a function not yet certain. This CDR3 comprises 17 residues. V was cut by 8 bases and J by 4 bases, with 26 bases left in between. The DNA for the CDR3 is TGCGCCAGCTGTTCTTTACTTCAGCCGTCGCACCTCTATGGCTACACCTTC. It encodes CASCSLLQPSHLYGYTF.

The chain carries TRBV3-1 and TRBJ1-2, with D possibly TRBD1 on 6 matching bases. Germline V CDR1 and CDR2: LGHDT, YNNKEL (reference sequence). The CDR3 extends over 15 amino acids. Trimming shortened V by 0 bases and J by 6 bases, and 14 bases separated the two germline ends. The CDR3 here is CASSQDPRGRNGYTF. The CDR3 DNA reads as TGTGCCAGCAGCCAAGACCCCAGGGGACGTAATGGCTACACCTTC.